This is a list of T cell receptor beta chains from one sample in a study of patients and donors after allogeneic stem cell transplantation. TCRdb redid the calling of the RT-PCR reads with MiXCR, one entry per CDR3 protein. The table lists fewer than 250,000 distinct CDR3 sequences, 14% of them singletons, with around a tenth in the top ten. Specimen: blood, either unsorted or a sorted T cell fraction (not recorded which). The origin of the receptors is a human donor who was either an allogeneic HSCT recipient or a stem cell or donor lymphocyte infusion donor (not recorded which). It is not recorded whose cells these are; they may come from a transplant donor. Both conserved end residues are trimmed from each CDR3.

v_call cdr3_aa
TRBV18 ASSPQGNEQF
TRBV2 ASSEGGTGHKNIQY
TRBV5-6 ASSEGQGRSYEQY
TRBV20-1 SAAGLDSRVTEAF
TRBV29-1 SAGTEAGYT
TRBV7-3 ASSPPSSGRAGWNTGELF
TRBV5-5 ASSLGSGRETQY
TRBV10-2 ASSRDTYTEAF
TRBV3-1 ASSPEHYSTDTQY
TRBV6-4 ASSLKGGGTDTQY
TRBV20-1 SARDVAKNIQY
TRBV6-1 ASGGTGPTYEQY
TRBV4-2 ASSQDRGGRNYEQY
TRBV30 AGTRSSTQY
TRBV7-9 ASSPGTAINYGYT
TRBV5-6 ASSLGIPGLASVQY
TRBV6-5 ASKRGFGYT
TRBV5-1 ASSSQGRGMNTEAF
TRBV7-8 ASSRGGQALGGYT
TRBV5-1 ASSRMGVTNEKLF
TRBV5-1 ASSWGTAAYEQY
TRBV15 ATSRGLGSYEQY
TRBV20-1 SAREVGGGLYEQY
TRBV18 ASSRTGGSGANVLT
TRBV6-1 ASSRGPNTGELF